The next 30 T cell receptor beta chains were all read from a single sample in a study of cytomegalovirus exposure and HLA in healthy donors. 60 Vbeta and 13 Jbeta primers were used in PCR. Sequencing used immunoSEQ multiplex PCR; TCRdb keeps in-frame clones, though not all of them. The sample includes roughly 170,000 clones, about 75% seen only once; the top ten take around 2.5%. What was sequenced was PBMCs. All receptors come from a female donor in good health and CMV-seronegative.

V gene TRBV29-1 combines with J gene TRBJ2-1; D is possibly TRBD1 (6 bases). The CDR3 length is 10 residues. Deletions cut 4 bases from V and 10 bases from J, with 8 bases between. The germline CDR1 and CDR2 sequences are SQVTM and ANQGSEA. The CDR3 protein is CSVVRGEQFF. The CDR3 region has the DNA TGCAGCGTTGTTAGGGGGGAGCAGTTCTTC.

The chain employs TRBV28 and TRBJ1-2; TRBD1 matches 11 bases. The CDR3 loop spans 14 amino acids. The V gene end was trimmed by 5 bases and the J gene end by 13 bases; junction bases not matched to a gene: 12. Germline V CDR1 and CDR2: MDHEN, SYDVKM. As DNA, the CDR3 is TGTGCCAGCAGTCCCGGGACAGGGGGTTTAATTTTCACCTTC. Its protein product is CASSPGTGGLIFTF.

The chain combines TRBV27 with TRBJ2-2; the D gene is possibly TRBD2 (5 bases). This CDR3 comprises 14 residues. Germline V CDR1 and CDR2: MNHEY, SMNVEV (reference sequence). Trimming cost V 7 bases and J 4 bases, with 13 bases left between them. CDR3 protein: CASKVGRFTGELFF. The CDR3 DNA reads TGTGCCAGCAAGGTGGGGAGATTCACCGGGGAGCTGTTTTTT.

The rearrangement links TRBV28 to TRBJ2-7, with TRBD1 as a possible D gene (6 bases). The length of the CDR3 is 13 residues. In germline, CDR1 is MDHEN, CDR2 SYDVKM. Trimming cost V 6 bases and J 2 bases, with 11 bases left between them. The CDR3 DNA is TGTGCCAGCAGCAGGACAGAGCCCTACGAGCAGTACTTC. It translates to CASSRTEPYEQYF. The full variable domain, rest sourced from reference TRBV28 and TRBJ2-7, is DVKVTQSSRYLVKRTGEKVFLECVQDMDHENMFWYRQDPGLGLRLIYFSYDVKMKEKGDIPEGYSVSREKKERFSLILESASTNQTSMYLCASSRTEPYEQYFGPGTRLTVT.

The chain joins TRBV6-1 to TRBJ2-1, with D hard to call. The V gene lost 3 bases and the J gene lost 4 bases, with 10 bases spanning the gap. Germline assignment: CDR1 MNHNS and CDR2 SASEGT. There are 14 residues in the CDR3. The CDR3 DNA reads TGTGCCAGCAGTGAGGGTGAGACTTACAATGAGCAGTTCTTC. It specifies CASSEGETYNEQFF.

The chain employs TRBV29-1 and TRBJ2-1, with no clear D. CDR1 SQVTM and CDR2 ANQGSEA come from the germline V gene. The CDR3 consists of 15 residues. V lost 7 bases, J lost 5 bases, and 21 bases lay in between. The CDR3 loop is CSALRHINKDNEQFF. The CDR3 coding sequence is TGCAGCGCCCTCCGACACATAAACAAGGACAATGAGCAGTTCTTC.

The gene calls are TRBV19 and TRBJ1-5; D gene uncertain. This CDR3 is 14 amino acids long. Germline CDR1 reads LNHDA; CDR2 reads SQIVND (reference sequence). V lost 2 bases to trimming and J lost 7 bases, with 12 bases between them. The CDR3: CASSISGRSQPQHF. CDR3 DNA sequence: TGTGCCAGTAGTATATCGGGGAGGAGCCAGCCCCAGCATTTT.

This chain joins TRBV5-4 and TRBJ2-5, with D possibly matching TRBD2 (6 bases). V was pared by 4 bases and J by 3 bases, with 16 bases between. CDR3 length equals 15 residues. From germline, CDR1 is SGHNT and CDR2 YYREEE (reference sequence). CDR3 protein: CASSPRAGSEETQYF. CDR3 coding DNA: TGTGCCAGCAGCCCCAGGGCGGGATCCGAAGAGACCCAGTACTTC.

This chain joins TRBV5-1 and TRBJ2-7; 12 nucleotides line up with TRBD1. Looked up from germline, CDR1 is SGHRS and CDR2 is YFSETQ. V was clipped by 1 base and J by 6 bases; unmatched bases: 5. There are 15 residues in the CDR3. The CDR3 nucleotides read TGCGCCAGCAGCTTGAGTGGGACAGGGGGCAGCGAGCAGTACTTC. As protein: CASSLSGTGGSEQYF. Using reference TRBV5-1 and TRBJ2-7 for the parts outside the CDR3, the full variable domain is KAGVTQTPRYLIKTRGQQVTLSCSPISGHRSVSWYQQTPGQGLQFLFEYFSETQRNKGNFPGRFSGRQFSNSRSEMNVSTLELGDSALYLCASSLSGTGGSEQYFGPGTRLTVT.

This chain connects TRBV2 to TRBJ2-3; tentative D call: TRBD2 (6 bases). The V end lost 11 bases, the J end lost 5 bases, and 23 bases lay between the germline ends. From germline, CDR1 is SNHLY and CDR2 FYNNEI. This CDR3 has 15 residues. CDR3: CASPKKRAPLDTQYF. The CDR3 region has the DNA TGTGCCTCACCGAAGAAGCGGGCACCCTTAGATACGCAGTATTTT. Filled out from reference TRBV2 and TRBJ2-3, the complete variable domain reads EPEVTQTPSHQVTQMGQEVILRCVPISNHLYFYWYRQILGQKVEFLVSFYNNEISEKSEIFDDQFSVERPDGSNFTLKIRSTKLEDSAMYFCASPKKRAPLDTQYFGPGTRLTVL.

This chain connects TRBV27 to TRBJ1-5; possible D gene TRBD1, 6 bases. Trimming removed 6 bases at V and 4 bases at J, with 16 bases between. The CDR3 sequence is 15 residues long. Germline values: CDR1 MNHEY, CDR2 SMNVEV (reference sequence). DNA for the CDR3: TGTGCCAGCAGCTTACAGGGAGGGCGTAATCAGCCCCAGCATTTT. Encoded protein: CASSLQGGRNQPQHF.

The sample holds one count of this clone. This chain links TRBV7-9 with TRBJ2-6, with D unresolved. Trimming stripped 3 bases from V and 0 bases from J, with 6 bases between. The CDR3 length is 15 residues. Germline values: CDR1 SEHNR, CDR2 FQNEAQ (reference sequence). CDR3 protein: CASSFPHSGANVLTF. CDR3 nucleotide sequence: TGTGCCAGCAGCTTCCCCCACTCTGGGGCCAACGTCCTGACTTTC.

The chain has TRBV9 and TRBJ1-3; tentative D call: TRBD1 (5 bases). Germline CDR1 and CDR2: SGDLS and YYNGEE. CDR3 size: 17 residues. V lost 0 bases and J 0 bases, leaving 13 bases between the germline ends. The DNA of the CDR3 is TGTGCCAGCAGCGTAGCGGTCAGGGCGGTCTCTGGAAACACCATATATTTT. The encoded protein is CASSVAVRAVSGNTIYF.

V gene TRBV5-1 combines with J gene TRBJ1-2; possibly TRBD1 for D (6 bases). The CDR3 spans 15 residues. Deletions cut 0 bases from V and 4 bases from J, with 13 bases between. In germline, CDR1 is SGHRS, CDR2 YFSETQ. In nucleotides, the CDR3 is TGCGCCAGCAGCTTGGGAACAGGGCTACTCTATGGCTACACCTTC. The encoded protein is CASSLGTGLLYGYTF.

This chain connects TRBV4-2 to TRBJ1-1; D is possibly TRBD1 (6 bases). This CDR3 region has 16 residues. Per the germline V gene, CDR1 is LGHNA and CDR2 is YNFKEQ. V lost 3 bases and J 3 bases, leaving 17 bases between the germline ends. The CDR3 nucleotides are TGTGCCAGCAGCCACCCGGACCCCAGGGGTGACACTGAAGCTTTCTTT. Residues: CASSHPDPRGDTEAFF.

The chain is built from TRBV5-4 and TRBJ2-1; maybe TRBD2 (5 bases). CDR3 length: 15 amino acids. Germline CDR1 SGHNT, CDR2 YYREEE (reference sequence). V was clipped by 5 bases and J by 0 bases, with 12 bases between them. The CDR3 protein is CASRGSDRSYNEQFF. The CDR3 nucleotides read TGTGCCAGCAGGGGGAGCGACCGCTCCTACAATGAGCAGTTCTTC.

The gene calls are TRBV7-2 and TRBJ2-1; D ambiguous. V was pared by 3 bases and J by 2 bases, with 5 bases between. Per germline, CDR1 SGHTA and CDR2 FQGNSA. The CDR3 is 13 amino acids. The CDR3 loop is CASSLATYNEQFF. CDR3 DNA: TGTGCCAGCAGCTTGGCCACCTACAATGAGCAGTTCTTC.

This clone has more than one count but fewer than ten. The CDR3 sequence is CASTLSWGANVLTF. The CDR3 DNA reads as TGTGCCAGCACCCTAAGCTGGGGGGCCAACGTCCTGACTTTC. This chain uses TRBV7-2 with TRBJ2-6; D uncertain. The CDR3 runs 14 residues. The germline V gene encodes CDR1 SGHTA and CDR2 FQGNSA. V dropped 7 bases and J dropped 4 bases, with 11 bases sitting between them. Combining the CDR3 with reference TRBV7-2 and TRBJ2-6 gives the whole variable domain GAGVSQSPSNKVTEKGKDVELRCDPISGHTALYWYRQSLGQGLEFLIYFQGNSAPDKSGLPSDRFSAERTGGSVSTLTIQRTQQEDSAVYLCASTLSWGANVLTFGAGSRLTVL.

V is TRBV14 and J is TRBJ2-1; perhaps TRBD2 as D (5 bases). CDR1 is SGHDN and CDR2 is FVKESK in the germline V gene. The CDR3 consists of 16 residues. V was clipped by 1 base and J by 3 bases, with 13 bases between them. The CDR3 loop reads CASSQVVGGRYNEQFF. The CDR3 DNA is TGTGCCAGCAGCCAAGTGGTAGGCGGGCGCTACAATGAGCAGTTCTTC. The whole variable domain, remainder taken from reference TRBV14 and TRBJ2-1, is EAGVTQFPSHSVIEKGQTVTLRCDPISGHDNLYWYRRVMGKEIKFLLHFVKESKQDESGMPNNRFLAERTGGTYSTLKVQPAELEDSGVYFCASSQVVGGRYNEQFFGPGTRLTVL.

This clone was seen only once. V gene TRBV4-2 combines with J gene TRBJ2-3, with 11 bases fitting TRBD2. Germline CDR1 LGHNA, CDR2 YNFKEQ. V lost 0 bases to trimming and J lost 5 bases; unmatched junction nucleotides: 1. This CDR3 has 15 residues. The CDR3 loop is CASSQDGTSGDTQYF. CDR3 sequence (DNA): TGTGCCAGCAGCCAAGATGGGACTAGCGGAGATACGCAGTATTTT.

This chain connects TRBV9 to TRBJ2-5; tentative D call: TRBD2 (5 bases). Germline-derived CDR1 and CDR2 are SGDLS and YYNGEE. The CDR3 is made up of 16 amino acids. The V end lost 2 bases, the J end lost 3 bases, and 17 bases lay between the germline ends. This CDR3 is CASSVTLMGEKETQYF. The CDR3 nucleotides are TGTGCCAGCAGCGTTACCCTAATGGGAGAGAAAGAGACCCAGTACTTC. The full variable domain, its missing parts supplied by reference TRBV9 and TRBJ2-5, is DSGVTQTPKHLITATGQRVTLRCSPRSGDLSVYWYQQSLDQGLQFLIQYYNGEERAKGNILERFSAQQFPDLHSELNLSSLELGDSALYFCASSVTLMGEKETQYFGPGTRLLVL.

This clone appeared once. The chain is built from TRBV19 and TRBJ2-7, with 7 bases identical to TRBD2. J was trimmed by 9 bases and V by 6 bases; bases with no gene match: 5. The CDR3 sequence is 11 residues long. Germline CDR1 reads LNHDA; CDR2 reads SQIVND (reference sequence). The CDR3 here is CASRGAGVQYF. The CDR3 nucleotides read TGTGCCAGTAGAGGGGCGGGGGTGCAGTACTTC. The full variable domain, with the rest looked up from reference TRBV19 and TRBJ2-7, is DGGITQSPKYLFRKEGQNVTLSCEQNLNHDAMYWYRQDPGQGLRLIYYSQIVNDFQKGDIAEGYSVSREKKESFPLTVTSAQKNPTAFYLCASRGAGVQYFGPGTRLTVT.

V usage is TRBV4-1 and J usage is TRBJ2-1; 7 nucleotides line up with TRBD2. CDR1 MGHRA and CDR2 YSYEKL come from the germline V gene. CDR3 length: 12 amino acids. The V segment lost 4 bases and the J segment 11 bases; nucleotides outside the gene matches: 5. CDR3 protein: CASSLGDYQQFF. For the CDR3, the DNA is TGCGCCAGCAGCCTTGGGGACTACCAGCAGTTCTTC.

The rearrangement uses TRBV14 and TRBJ2-1, with unresolved D. The germline gives CDR1 SGHDN, CDR2 FVKESK. The CDR3 is made up of 15 amino acids. V was trimmed by 1 base and J by 6 bases, leaving 13 bases between them. CDR3 in amino acids: CASSQARPATNEQFF. CDR3 nucleotides: TGTGCCAGCAGCCAAGCACGACCAGCGACCAATGAGCAGTTCTTC.

The V gene is TRBV27, the J gene TRBJ1-4; no clear D. CDR3 length: 15 amino acids. Germline values: CDR1 MNHEY, CDR2 SMNVEV (reference sequence). V was pared by 5 bases and J by 8 bases, with 18 bases between. The CDR3 nucleotides read TGTGCCAGCAGTCCTCCGGGAGCGACTGTGGAAAAACTGTTTTTT. Translated, it gives CASSPPGATVEKLFF.

The rearrangement links TRBV4-1 to TRBJ2-5; 8 nucleotides agree with TRBD2. This CDR3 comprises 16 residues. The J segment lost 5 bases and the V segment lost 3 bases, leaving 11 bases of the junction unmatched. Germline CDR1 MGHRA, CDR2 YSYEKL. The CDR3 DNA is TGCGCCAGCAGCCAGGGATTAGCGGGGCAAAGGGAGACCCAGTACTTC. Translated, it gives CASSQGLAGQRETQYF.

This clone was detected once. The gene calls are TRBV28 and TRBJ2-1, with D hard to call. CDR1 and CDR2 (germline): MDHEN, SYDVKM. The CDR3 consists of 14 residues. V shed 3 bases and J shed 4 bases, with 10 bases lying between them. The CDR3 DNA is TGTGCCAGCAGTTTCTTCCACAGATACAATGAGCAGTTCTTC. As protein: CASSFFHRYNEQFF.

The chain has TRBV30 and TRBJ1-5, with D possibly matching TRBD1 (6 bases). V shed 6 bases and J shed 5 bases, with 23 bases lying between them. The CDR3 loop spans 16 amino acids. Germline lookup yields CDR1 GTSNPN and CDR2 SVGIG (reference sequence). Written as DNA, the CDR3 is TGTGCCTGCACCACGGGGGGCCCTGGAGGGTATCAGCCCCAGCATTTT. Its protein product is CACTTGGPGGYQPQHF.

The chain combines TRBV7-2 with TRBJ1-3; 7 positions agree with TRBD1. CDR1 is SGHTA and CDR2 is FQGNSA in the germline V gene. The V segment lost 0 bases and the J segment 0 bases; nucleotides outside the gene matches: 2. The CDR3 consists of 16 residues. The CDR3 DNA reads TGTGCCAGCAGCTTAGCCGGGACAGTCTCTGGAAACACCATATATTTT. Protein sequence: CASSLAGTVSGNTIYF.

This chain connects TRBV7-9 to TRBJ1-1, with D possibly being TRBD1 (6 bases). Trimming left V 5 bases short and J 1 base short, with 8 bases between. Per germline, CDR1 SEHNR and CDR2 FQNEAQ (reference sequence). The CDR3 has 13 residues. DNA of the CDR3: TGTGCCAGCAGCCAACAGGGGAACACTGAAGCTTTCTTT. Protein product: CASSQQGNTEAFF.